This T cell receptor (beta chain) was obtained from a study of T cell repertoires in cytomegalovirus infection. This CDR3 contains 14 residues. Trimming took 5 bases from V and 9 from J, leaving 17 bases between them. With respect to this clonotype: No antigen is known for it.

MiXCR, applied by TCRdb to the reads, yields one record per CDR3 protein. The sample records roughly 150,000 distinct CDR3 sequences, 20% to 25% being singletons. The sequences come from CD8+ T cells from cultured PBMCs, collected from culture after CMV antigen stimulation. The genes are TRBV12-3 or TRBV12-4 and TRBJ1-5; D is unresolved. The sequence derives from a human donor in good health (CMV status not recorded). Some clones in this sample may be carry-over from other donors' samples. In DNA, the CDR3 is TGTGCCAGCAGTCCGATGACTGGCCCAGGGCCCCAGCATTTT. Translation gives CASSPMTGPGPQHF.